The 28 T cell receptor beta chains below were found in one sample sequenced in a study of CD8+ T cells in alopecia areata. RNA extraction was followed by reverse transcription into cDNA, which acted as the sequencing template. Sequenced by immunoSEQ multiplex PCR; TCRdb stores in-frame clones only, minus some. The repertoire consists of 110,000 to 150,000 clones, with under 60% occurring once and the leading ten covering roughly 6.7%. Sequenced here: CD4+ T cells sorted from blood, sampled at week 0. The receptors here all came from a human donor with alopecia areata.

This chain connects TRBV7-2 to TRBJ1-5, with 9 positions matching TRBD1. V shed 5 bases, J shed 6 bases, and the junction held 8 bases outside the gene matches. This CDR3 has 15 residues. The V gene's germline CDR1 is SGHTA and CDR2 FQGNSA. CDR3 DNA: TGTGCCAGCAGCCCGTCCGGGACAGGGACTCAGCCCCAGCATTTT. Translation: CASSPSGTGTQPQHF.

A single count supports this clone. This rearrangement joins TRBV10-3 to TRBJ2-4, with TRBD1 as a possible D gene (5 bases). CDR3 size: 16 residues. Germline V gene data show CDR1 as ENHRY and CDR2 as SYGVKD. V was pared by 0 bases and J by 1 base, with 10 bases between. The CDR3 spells CAISESSKGAKNIQYF. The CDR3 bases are TGTGCCATCAGTGAGTCGTCCAAGGGGGCCAAAAACATTCAGTACTTC.

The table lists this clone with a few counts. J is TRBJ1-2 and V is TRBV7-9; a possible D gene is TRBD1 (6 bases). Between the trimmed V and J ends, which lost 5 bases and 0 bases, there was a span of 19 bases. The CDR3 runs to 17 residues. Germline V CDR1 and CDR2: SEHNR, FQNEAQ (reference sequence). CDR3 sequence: CASSEVRGAPANYGYTF. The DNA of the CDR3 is TGTGCCAGCAGCGAGGTTCGGGGGGCGCCGGCTAACTATGGCTACACCTTC.

CDR3 coding DNA: TGCGCCAGCAGTGTTGGCCTCCTTCCCCCCTATGGCTACACCTTC. Translating it yields CASSVGLLPPYGYTF. V and J are TRBV10-2 and TRBJ1-2; D is undetermined. Trimming took off 4 bases at V and 4 bases at J, with 16 bases between the two ends. The CDR3 is 15 amino acids. Germline CDR1 and CDR2: WSHSY and SAAADI.

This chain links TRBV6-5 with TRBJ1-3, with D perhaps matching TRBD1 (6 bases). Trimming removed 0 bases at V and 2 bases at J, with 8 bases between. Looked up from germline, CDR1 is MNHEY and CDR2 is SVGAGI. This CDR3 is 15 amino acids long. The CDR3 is CASSYSGTTGNTIYF. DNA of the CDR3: TGTGCCAGCAGTTACTCGGGGACAACTGGAAACACCATATATTTT.

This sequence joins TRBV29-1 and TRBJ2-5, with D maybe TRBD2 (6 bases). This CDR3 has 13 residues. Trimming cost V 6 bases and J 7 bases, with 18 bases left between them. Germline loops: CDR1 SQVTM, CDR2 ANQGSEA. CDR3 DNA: TGCAGCGTGGGCACGGGGAGGAGAGGGACCCAGTACTTC. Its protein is CSVGTGRRGTQYF.

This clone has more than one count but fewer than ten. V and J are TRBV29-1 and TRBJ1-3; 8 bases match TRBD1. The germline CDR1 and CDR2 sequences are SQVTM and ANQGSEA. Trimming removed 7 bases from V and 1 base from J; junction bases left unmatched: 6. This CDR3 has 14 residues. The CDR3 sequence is CSGRQGTSGNTIYF. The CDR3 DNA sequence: TGCAGCGGAAGACAGGGGACATCTGGAAACACCATATATTTT. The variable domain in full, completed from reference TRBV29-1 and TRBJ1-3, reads SAVISQKPSRDICQRGTSLTIQCQVDSQVTMMFWYRQQPGQSLTLIATANQGSEATYESGFVIDKFPISRPNLTFSTLTVSNMSPEDSSIYLCSGRQGTSGNTIYFGEGSWLTVV.

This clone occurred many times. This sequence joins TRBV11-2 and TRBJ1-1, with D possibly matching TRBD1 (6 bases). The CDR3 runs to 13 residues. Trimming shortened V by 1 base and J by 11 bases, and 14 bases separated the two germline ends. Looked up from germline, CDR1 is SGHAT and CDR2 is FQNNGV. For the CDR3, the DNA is TGTGCCAGCAGCTTAGGGCCGGGACAAGAGGCTTTCTTT. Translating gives CASSLGPGQEAFF. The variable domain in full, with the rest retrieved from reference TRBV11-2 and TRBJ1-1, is EAGVAQSPRYKIIEKRQSVAFWCNPISGHATLYWYQQILGQGPKLLIQFQNNGVVDDSQLPKDRFSAERLKGVDSTLKIQPAKLEDSAVYLCASSLGPGQEAFFGQGTRLTVV.

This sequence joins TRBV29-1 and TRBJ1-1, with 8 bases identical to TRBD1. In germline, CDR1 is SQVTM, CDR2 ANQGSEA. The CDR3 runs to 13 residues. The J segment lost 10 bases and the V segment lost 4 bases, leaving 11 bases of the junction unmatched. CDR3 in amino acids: CSVAAGGRGGAFF. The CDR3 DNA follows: TGCAGCGTTGCTGCAGGGGGCAGAGGTGGAGCTTTCTTT. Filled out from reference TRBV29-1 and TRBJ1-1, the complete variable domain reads SAVISQKPSRDICQRGTSLTIQCQVDSQVTMMFWYRQQPGQSLTLIATANQGSEATYESGFVIDKFPISRPNLTFSTLTVSNMSPEDSSIYLCSVAAGGRGGAFFGQGTRLTVV.

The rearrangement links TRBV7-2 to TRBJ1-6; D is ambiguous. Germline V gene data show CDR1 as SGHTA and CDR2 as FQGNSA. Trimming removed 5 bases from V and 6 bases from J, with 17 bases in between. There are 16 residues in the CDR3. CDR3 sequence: CASSPTEATINSPLHF. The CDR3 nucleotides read TGTGCCAGCAGCCCAACCGAGGCCACTATTAATTCACCCCTCCACTTT. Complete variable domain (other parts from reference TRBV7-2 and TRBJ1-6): GAGVSQSPSNKVTEKGKDVELRCDPISGHTALYWYRQSLGQGLEFLIYFQGNSAPDKSGLPSDRFSAERTGGSVSTLTIQRTQQEDSAVYLCASSPTEATINSPLHFGNGTRLTVT.

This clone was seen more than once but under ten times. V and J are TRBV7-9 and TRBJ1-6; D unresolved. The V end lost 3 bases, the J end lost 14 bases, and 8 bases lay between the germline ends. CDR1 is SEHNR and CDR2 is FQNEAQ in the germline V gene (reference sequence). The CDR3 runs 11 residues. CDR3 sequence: CASSLAESLHF. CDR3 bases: TGTGCCAGCAGCTTGGCCGAATCCCTCCACTTT.

CDR3 loop: CASRGYQETQYF. The CDR3 DNA is TGCGCCAGCAGAGGCTATCAAGAGACCCAGTACTTC. J is TRBJ2-5 and V is TRBV5-1; D is unclear. CDR3 length: 12 residues. V gave up 5 bases and J gave up 2 bases, with 7 bases separating them. CDR1 is SGHRS, CDR2 YFSETQ, per germline.

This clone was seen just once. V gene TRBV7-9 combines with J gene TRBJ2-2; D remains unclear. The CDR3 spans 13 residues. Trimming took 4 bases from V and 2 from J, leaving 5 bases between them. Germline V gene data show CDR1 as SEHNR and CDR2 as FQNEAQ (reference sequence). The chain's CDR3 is CASSSSNTGELFF. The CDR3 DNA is TGTGCCAGCAGCTCCAGCAACACCGGGGAGCTGTTTTTT.

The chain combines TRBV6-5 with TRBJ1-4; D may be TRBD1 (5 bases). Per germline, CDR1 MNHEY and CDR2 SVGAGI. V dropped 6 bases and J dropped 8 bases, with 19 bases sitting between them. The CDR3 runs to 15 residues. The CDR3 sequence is CASRLGGPQREKLFF. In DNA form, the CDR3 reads TGTGCCAGCAGACTGGGGGGACCTCAGAGGGAAAAACTGTTTTTT.

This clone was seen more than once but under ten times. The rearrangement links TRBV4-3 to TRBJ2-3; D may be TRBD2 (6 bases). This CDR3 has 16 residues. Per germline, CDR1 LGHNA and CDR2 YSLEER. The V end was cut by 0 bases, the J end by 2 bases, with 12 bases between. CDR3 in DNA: TGCGCCAGCAGCCAAGATCGGCGGGGATTCACAGATACGCAGTATTTT. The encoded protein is CASSQDRRGFTDTQYF.

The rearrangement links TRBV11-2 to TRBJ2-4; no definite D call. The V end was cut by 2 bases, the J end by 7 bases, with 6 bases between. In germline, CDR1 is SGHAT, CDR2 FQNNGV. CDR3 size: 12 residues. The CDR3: CASSLTRNIQYF. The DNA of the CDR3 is TGTGCCAGCAGCTTAACACGGAACATTCAGTACTTC.

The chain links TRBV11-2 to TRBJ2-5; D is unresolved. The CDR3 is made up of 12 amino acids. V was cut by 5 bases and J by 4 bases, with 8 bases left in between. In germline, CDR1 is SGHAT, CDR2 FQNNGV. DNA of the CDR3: TGTGCCAGCAGCCCCCGGCGAGAGACCCAGTACTTC. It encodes CASSPRRETQYF. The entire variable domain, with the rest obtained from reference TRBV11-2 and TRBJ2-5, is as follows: EAGVAQSPRYKIIEKRQSVAFWCNPISGHATLYWYQQILGQGPKLLIQFQNNGVVDDSQLPKDRFSAERLKGVDSTLKIQPAKLEDSAVYLCASSPRRETQYFGPGTRLLVL.

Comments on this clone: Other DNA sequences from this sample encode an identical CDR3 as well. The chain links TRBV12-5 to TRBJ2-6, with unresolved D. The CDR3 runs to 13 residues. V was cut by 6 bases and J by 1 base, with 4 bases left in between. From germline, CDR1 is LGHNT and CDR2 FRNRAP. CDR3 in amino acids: CASGGSGANVLTF. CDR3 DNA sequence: TGTGCTAGTGGGGGTTCTGGGGCCAACGTCCTGACTTTC.

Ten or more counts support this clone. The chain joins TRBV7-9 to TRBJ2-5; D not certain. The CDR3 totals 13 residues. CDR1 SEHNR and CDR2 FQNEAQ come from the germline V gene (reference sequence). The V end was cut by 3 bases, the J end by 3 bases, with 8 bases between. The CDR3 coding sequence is TGTGCCAGCAGCTTTTCTGGAGAAGAGACCCAGTACTTC. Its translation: CASSFSGEETQYF.

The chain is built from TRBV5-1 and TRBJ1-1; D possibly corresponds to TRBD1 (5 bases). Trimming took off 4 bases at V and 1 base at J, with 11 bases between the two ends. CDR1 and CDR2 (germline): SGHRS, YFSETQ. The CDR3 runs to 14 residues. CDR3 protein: CASSHQGGNTEAFF. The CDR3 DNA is TGCGCCAGCAGCCACCAGGGTGGGAACACTGAAGCTTTCTTT.

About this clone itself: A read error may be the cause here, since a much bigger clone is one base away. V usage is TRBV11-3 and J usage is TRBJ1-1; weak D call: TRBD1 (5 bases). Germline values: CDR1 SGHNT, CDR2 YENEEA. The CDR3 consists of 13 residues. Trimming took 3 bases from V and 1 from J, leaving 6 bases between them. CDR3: CASSFDRNTEAFF. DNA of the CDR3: TGTGCCAGCAGCTTTGACAGGAACACTGAAGCTTTCTTT. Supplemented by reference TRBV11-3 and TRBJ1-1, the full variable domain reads EAGVVQSPRYKIIEKKQPVAFWCNPISGHNTLYWYLQNLGQGPELLIRYENEEAVDDSQLPKDRFSAERLKGVDSTLKIQPAELGDSAVYLCASSFDRNTEAFFGQGTRLTVV.

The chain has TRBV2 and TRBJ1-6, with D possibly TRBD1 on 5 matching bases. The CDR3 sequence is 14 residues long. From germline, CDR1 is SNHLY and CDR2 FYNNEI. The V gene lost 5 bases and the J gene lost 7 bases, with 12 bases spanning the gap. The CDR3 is CASSQTASNSPLHF. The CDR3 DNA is TGTGCCAGCAGTCAGACAGCCTCAAATTCACCCCTCCACTTT. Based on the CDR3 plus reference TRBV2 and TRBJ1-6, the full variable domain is EPEVTQTPSHQVTQMGQEVILRCVPISNHLYFYWYRQILGQKVEFLVSFYNNEISEKSEIFDDQFSVERPDGSNFTLKIRSTKLEDSAMYFCASSQTASNSPLHFGNGTRLTVT.

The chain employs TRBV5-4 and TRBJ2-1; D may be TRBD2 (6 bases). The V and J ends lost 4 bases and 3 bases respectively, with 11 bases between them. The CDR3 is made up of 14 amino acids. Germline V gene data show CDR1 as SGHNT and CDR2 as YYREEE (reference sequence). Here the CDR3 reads CASSITGGYNEQFF. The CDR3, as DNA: TGTGCCAGCAGCATTACCGGGGGCTACAATGAGCAGTTCTTC.

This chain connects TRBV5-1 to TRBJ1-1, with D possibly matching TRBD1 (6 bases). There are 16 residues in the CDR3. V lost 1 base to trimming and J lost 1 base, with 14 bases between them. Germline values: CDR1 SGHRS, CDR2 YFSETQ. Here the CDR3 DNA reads TGCGCCAGCAGCTTGCGAGCAGGGGTGAGGAACACTGAAGCTTTCTTT. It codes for CASSLRAGVRNTEAFF.

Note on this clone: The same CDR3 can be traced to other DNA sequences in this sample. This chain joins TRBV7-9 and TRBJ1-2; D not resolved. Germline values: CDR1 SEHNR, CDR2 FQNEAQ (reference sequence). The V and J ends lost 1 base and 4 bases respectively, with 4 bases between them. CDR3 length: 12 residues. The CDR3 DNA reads TGTGCCAGCAGCTTAGACAGCTATGGCTACACCTTC. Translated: CASSLDSYGYTF.

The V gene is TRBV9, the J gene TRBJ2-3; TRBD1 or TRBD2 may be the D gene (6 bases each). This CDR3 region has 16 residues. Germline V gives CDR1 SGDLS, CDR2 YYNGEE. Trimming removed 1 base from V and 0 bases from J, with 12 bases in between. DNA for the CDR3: TGTGCCAGCAGCGTATCCGGGGGCCTTAGCACAGATACGCAGTATTTT. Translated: CASSVSGGLSTDTQYF.

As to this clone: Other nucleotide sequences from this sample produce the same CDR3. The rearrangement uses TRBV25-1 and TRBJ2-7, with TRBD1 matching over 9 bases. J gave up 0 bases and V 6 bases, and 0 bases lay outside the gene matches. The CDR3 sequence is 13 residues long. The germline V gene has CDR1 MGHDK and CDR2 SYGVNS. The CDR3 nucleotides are TGTGCCAGCAGGACAGGGGGCTCCTACGAGCAGTACTTC. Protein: CASRTGGSYEQYF.

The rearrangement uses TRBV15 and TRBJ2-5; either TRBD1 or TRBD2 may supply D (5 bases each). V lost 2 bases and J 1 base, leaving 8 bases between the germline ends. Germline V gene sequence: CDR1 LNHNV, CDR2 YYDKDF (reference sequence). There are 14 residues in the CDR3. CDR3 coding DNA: TGTGCCACCAGCAGATCCGGGGCCCAAGAGACCCAGTACTTC. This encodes CATSRSGAQETQYF.